This TCR beta chain was sequenced during a study of Ad26.COV2.S vaccination and SARS-CoV-2 variants. Study observations and caveats: Recipients of either vaccine or placebo displayed similar breadth of non-spike TCRs.

The CDR3 contains 14 residues. V was clipped by 5 bases and J by 1 base; unmatched bases: 4. CDR1 and CDR2 from the germline V gene are ENHRY and SYGVKD. Stated treatment: 15 to 20 received Ad26.COV2.S at low or high dose, single or two shots; roughly 5 received placebo; per-sample allocation not given. The samples were gathered on day 63 after the first injection of vaccine or placebo. A single count supports this clone. As yet, its antigen is unknown. The data were produced by immunoSEQ multiplex PCR, yet TCRdb's version contains in-frame clones alone and is incomplete. The sample lists about 350,000 clones, 70% to 90% occurring once.

The receptor was derived from a person between 18 and 65 years old who received the Ad26.COV2.S COVID-19 vaccine or a placebo. The sequences come from peripheral blood, collected in a trial of Ad26.COV2.S vaccine versus placebo. The chain combines TRBV10-3 with TRBJ2-7; 8 nucleotides line up with TRBD1. CDR3 amino acids: CAISLRGQSYEQYF. CDR3 DNA: TGTGCCATCAGTCTCAGGGGGCAGTCCTACGAGCAGTACTTC.